This T cell receptor (beta chain) was identified in a study of metastatic and nonmetastatic thyroid tumors. Study context: Samples came from malignant and benign thyroid patients, and repertoires were compared across blood and tumor or nodule tissue. Study outcomes and limitations: In both blood and tumor samples, TCR beta diversity was reported significantly higher for malignant than benign nodules.

This clone showed up many times. What it binds is not known. A much more abundant neighbour one base away suggests this may be a read error. Germline CDR1 is SGHTA and CDR2 is FQGNSA. This CDR3 is 13 amino acids long. V shed 2 bases and J 7 bases; nucleotides not matched to a gene: 4. All patients were treatment-naive before thyroid surgery. Original analysis: Construction of a distant-metastasis classifier for papillary thyroid cancer relied on CDR3 differences across clinicopathological groups. TCRdb redid the clone calls on the PCR reads using MiXCR. These V and J calls rely on TCRdb rather than the paper's analysis. Of around 30,000 clones listed, about 15% are singletons.

The V gene is TRBV7-2, the J gene TRBJ2-5, with 7 positions matching TRBD2. The sequencing input was blood. This TCR was recovered from a male donor with papillary thyroid cancer or a benign thyroid nodule (not recorded which). Some clones in this sample may be carry-over from other donors' samples. CDR3 nucleotide sequence: TGTGCCAGCAGCTTACAATCGGGGGGGACCCAGTACTTC. Residues: CASSLQSGGTQYF.